This TCR beta chain was obtained from a study of blood T cell repertoires in COVID-19. Study in general: Acute-phase and convalescent COVID-19 samples originated in the United States, Italy and Spain. T cells, B-cell-depleted T cells, or PBMCs provided the cDNA or gDNA that served as material.

Method: immunoSEQ multiplex PCR; TCRdb's copy keeps in-frame clones and lacks some. The sample shows about 120,000 clones, 81% of them seen only once. The CDR3 runs to 15 residues. The ends were cut back, 4 bases at V and 8 bases at J, with 15 bases in the middle. CDR1 is ENHRY, CDR2 SYGVKD, per germline. The chain has TRBV10-3 and TRBJ1-6; D perhaps matches TRBD1 (6 bases). This TCR was recovered from a man in his forties or fifties with acute or convalescent COVID-19. The sequencing input was peripheral blood. Here the CDR3 DNA reads TGTGCCATCAGTGCGTCAGGGGCCACTTATTCACCCCTCCACTTT. It specifies CAISASGATYSPLHF.